This note documents a single T cell receptor (beta chain) sequence. The target antigen is unknown. Trimming took 5 bases from V and 4 from J; bases not matched to a gene: 15. This CDR3 comprises 18 residues. Per germline, CDR1 MNHEY and CDR2 SMNVEV (reference sequence). This PCR relied on a set of 60 Vbeta primers and 13 Jbeta primers. Sequencing used immunoSEQ multiplex PCR; TCRdb keeps in-frame clones, though not all of them. The top ten clones hold around 3.4% of a sample with 150,000 or so clones, around 75% of them seen once. The data stem from a study of cytomegalovirus exposure and HLA in healthy donors. General study points: By a later analysis, the bulk of CMV-associated TCR beta chains appeared HLA-restricted. An apparent linkage of common viral pathogens to several of the most significant clusters emerged in a later analysis. In terms of immune exposure information, only CMV serostatus was available. In an earlier analysis, productive rearrangement rates for most beta V segments clustered near 90% or 30%.

Sequencing was done on a sample of PBMCs. The chain has TRBV27 and TRBJ1-3; 9 nucleotides agree with TRBD1. The TCR sequence derives from a man aged 40-49 years in good health and CMV-seronegative. The CDR3 reads CASSATGTGSLWGNTIYF. For the CDR3, the DNA is TGTGCCAGCAGTGCAACCGGGACAGGGTCTCTTTGGGGAAACACCATATATTTT.